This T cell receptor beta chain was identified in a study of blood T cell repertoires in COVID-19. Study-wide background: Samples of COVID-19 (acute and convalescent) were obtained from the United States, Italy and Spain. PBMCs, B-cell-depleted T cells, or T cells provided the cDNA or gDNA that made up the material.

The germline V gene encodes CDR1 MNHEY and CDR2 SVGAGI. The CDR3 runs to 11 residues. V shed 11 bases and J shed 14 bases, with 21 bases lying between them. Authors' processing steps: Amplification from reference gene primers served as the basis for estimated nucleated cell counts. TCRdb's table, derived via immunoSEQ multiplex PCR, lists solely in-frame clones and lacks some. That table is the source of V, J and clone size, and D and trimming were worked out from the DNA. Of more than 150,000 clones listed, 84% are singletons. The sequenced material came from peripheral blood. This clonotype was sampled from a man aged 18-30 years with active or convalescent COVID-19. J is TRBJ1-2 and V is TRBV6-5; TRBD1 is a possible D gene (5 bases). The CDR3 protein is CAPPRRGIGTF. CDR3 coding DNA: TGTGCCCCCCCCCGTAGGGGAATCGGGACCTTC.